Listed here are 21 T cell receptor beta chains from one sample, sequenced in a study of shared clonotypes between healthy human individuals. This table comes from immunoSEQ multiplex PCR, and its TCRdb copy is limited to in-frame clones, with some not included. The table records roughly 490,000 clones, 79% of them present only once. Input material: PBMCs. The source of these receptors is a woman aged 40 to 50 in good health. Some clones in this sample may be carry-over from other donors' samples.

The gene calls are TRBV7-3 and TRBJ2-2; 14 nucleotides line up with TRBD2. This CDR3 contains 16 residues. Per the germline V gene, CDR1 is SGHTA and CDR2 is FQGTGA. Trimming at V came to 4 bases and at J to 5 bases, leaving 3 bases not matched to a gene. The CDR3 DNA sequence: TGTGCCAGCAGCTCCGGACTAGCGGGAGGTACCGGGGAGCTGTTTTTT. Encoded protein: CASSSGLAGGTGELFF.

The rearrangement uses TRBV6-6 and TRBJ2-5, with D perhaps TRBD1 (6 bases). The length of the CDR3 is 15 residues. Trimming pared 6 bases from V and 2 bases from J, leaving 16 bases between. Germline V gives CDR1 MNHNY, CDR2 SVGAGI (reference sequence). The CDR3: CASRKDRVGQETQYF. CDR3 coding DNA: TGTGCCAGCAGAAAGGACAGAGTCGGTCAAGAGACCCAGTACTTC.

V and J are TRBV6-6 and TRBJ2-2, with 7 nucleotides matching TRBD2. Germline lookup yields CDR1 MNHNY and CDR2 SVGAGI (reference sequence). Trimming removed 5 bases from V and 6 bases from J; junction bases left unmatched: 9. The CDR3 covers 15 residues. This CDR3 reads CASSPSGTVAGELFF. In DNA form, the CDR3 reads TGTGCCAGCAGTCCTAGCGGTACCGTGGCCGGGGAGCTGTTTTTT.

The chain has TRBV6-1 and TRBJ1-3, with D unresolved. CDR1 MNHNS and CDR2 SASEGT come from the germline V gene. The V and J ends lost 3 bases and 2 bases respectively, with 5 bases between them. CDR3 length: 13 residues. CDR3 region: CASSEETGNTIYF. In nucleotides, the CDR3 is TGTGCCAGCAGTGAGGAGACTGGAAACACCATATATTTT.

This rearrangement joins TRBV27 to TRBJ2-5, with D uncertain. Germline values: CDR1 MNHEY, CDR2 SMNVEV (reference sequence). This CDR3 is built from 13 residues. Trimming removed 8 bases at V and 2 bases at J, with 12 bases between. The CDR3 spells CASRLRPQETQYF. CDR3 DNA sequence: TGTGCCAGCCGTCTGCGGCCTCAAGAGACCCAGTACTTC.

This sequence joins TRBV2 and TRBJ2-5, with TRBD1 matching 7 bases. The germline V gene has CDR1 SNHLY and CDR2 FYNNEI. This CDR3 spans 13 amino acids. V lost 7 bases to trimming and J lost 1 base; unmatched junction nucleotides: 3. The DNA for the CDR3 is TGTGCCAGCATCCGGACAGGCCAAGAGACCCAGTACTTC. Protein sequence: CASIRTGQETQYF.

In the case of this clone: Other DNA sequences in this specimen translate into the identical CDR3. The J gene is TRBJ2-5, the V gene TRBV5-1, with 11 bases fitting TRBD2. Germline CDR1 reads SGHRS; CDR2 reads YFSETQ. The CDR3 has 14 residues. The V gene end was trimmed by 3 bases and the J gene end by 6 bases; junction bases not matched to a gene: 4. CDR3 amino acids: CASSSTSGRQTQYF. The CDR3 region has the DNA TGCGCCAGCAGCTCTACTAGCGGGAGACAGACCCAGTACTTC.

The V gene is TRBV4-2, the J gene TRBJ2-6, with no clear D. This CDR3 is built from 14 residues. The germline gives CDR1 LGHNA, CDR2 YNFKEQ. The ends were cut back, 0 bases at V and 2 bases at J, with 2 bases in the middle. CDR3 residues: CASSQEPGANVLTF. The CDR3 nucleotides are TGTGCCAGCAGCCAAGAGCCTGGGGCCAACGTCCTGACTTTC.

The chain uses TRBV28 and TRBJ2-1; D possibly matches TRBD1 or TRBD2 (5 bases each). This CDR3 is 13 amino acids long. With 6 bases removed from V and 2 bases from J, the gap between germline ends came to 8 bases. Germline CDR1 MDHEN, CDR2 SYDVKM. CDR3 protein: CASSWDAYNEQFF. The CDR3 nucleotides read TGTGCCAGCAGCTGGGACGCCTACAATGAGCAGTTCTTC.

The chain combines TRBV7-2 with TRBJ1-3; D not resolved. Germline V gene data show CDR1 as SGHTA and CDR2 as FQGNSA. The V end lost 2 bases, the J end lost 1 base, and 3 bases lay between the germline ends. This CDR3 has 13 residues. CDR3 DNA: TGTGCCAGCAGCTTAATATCTGGAAACACCATATATTTT. Its protein is CASSLISGNTIYF.

This chain uses TRBV10-3 with TRBJ2-5; perhaps D is TRBD1 or TRBD2 (5 bases each). CDR1 and CDR2 (germline): ENHRY, SYGVKD. The V end lost 3 bases, the J end lost 4 bases, and 18 bases lay between the germline ends. The length of the CDR3 is 16 residues. The CDR3 sequence is CAISDPNRDRRETQYF. As DNA, the CDR3 is TGTGCCATCAGTGACCCCAACCGGGACCGACGAGAGACCCAGTACTTC.

This chain uses TRBV7-2 with TRBJ2-5; 11 bases map to TRBD2. The junction had 4 bases not matched to a gene; V was cut back by 3 bases and J by 4 bases. The CDR3 contains 15 residues. The germline gives CDR1 SGHTA, CDR2 FQGNSA. CDR3 nucleotides: TGTACCAGCAGCTTTACTAGCGGGAGTGGAGAGACCCAGTACTTC. Its translation is CTSSFTSGSGETQYF. The full variable domain, its missing parts supplied by reference TRBV7-2 and TRBJ2-5, is GAGVSQSPSNKVTEKGKDVELRCDPISGHTALYWYRQSLGQGLEFLIYFQGNSAPDKSGLPSDRFSAERTGGSVSTLTIQRTQQEDSAVYLCTSSFTSGSGETQYFGPGTRLLVL.

The chain joins TRBV28 to TRBJ2-7, with D tentatively TRBD2 (6 bases). V lost 5 bases and J lost 5, with 22 bases in between. The CDR3 has 16 residues. CDR1 is MDHEN and CDR2 is SYDVKM in the germline V gene. The DNA of the CDR3 is TGTGCCAGCAGTCCCCGGGGTAGCGGCTTTGTCCACGAGCAGTACTTC. This codes for CASSPRGSGFVHEQYF.

This rearrangement joins TRBV7-9 to TRBJ2-7; D ambiguous. This CDR3 region has 12 residues. Germline V gene lookup returns CDR1 SEHNR and CDR2 FQNEAQ (reference sequence). V was pared by 1 base and J by 3 bases, with 4 bases between. CDR3 loop: CASSLGVYEQYF. CDR3 nucleotides: TGTGCCAGCAGCTTAGGGGTCTACGAGCAGTACTTC.

This clone was found once. One end of the junction varies from germline; a read error may be responsible. This sample also contains other DNA sequences that code for the same CDR3. J is TRBJ1-1 and V is TRBV6-1; 8 bases line up with TRBD1. CDR1 and CDR2 (germline): MNHNS, SASEGT. The CDR3 contains 15 residues. As DNA, the CDR3 is TGTGCCAGTAGTGAACGGGGGACAGGTTTCACTGAAGCTTTCTTT. Protein product: CASSERGTGFTEAFF.

This rearrangement joins TRBV6-5 to TRBJ2-5; TRBD2 aligns across 7 bases. CDR3 size: 13 residues. J was trimmed by 5 bases and V by 2 bases; bases with no gene match: 2. Per the germline V gene, CDR1 is MNHEY and CDR2 is SVGAGI. The CDR3 here is CASSYMGGETQYF. CDR3 DNA sequence: TGTGCCAGCAGTTACATGGGAGGGGAGACCCAGTACTTC.

J is TRBJ2-6 and V is TRBV5-1; D is uncertain. Germline CDR1 is SGHRS and CDR2 is YFSETQ. The CDR3 runs 15 residues. The V end was cut by 0 bases, the J end by 4 bases, with 8 bases between. As DNA, the CDR3 is TGCGCCAGCAGCTTGGAACTCCCAGGGGCCAACGTCCTGACTTTC. Amino acid sequence: CASSLELPGANVLTF. Combining the CDR3 with reference TRBV5-1 and TRBJ2-6 gives the whole variable domain KAGVTQTPRYLIKTRGQQVTLSCSPISGHRSVSWYQQTPGQGLQFLFEYFSETQRNKGNFPGRFSGRQFSNSRSEMNVSTLELGDSALYLCASSLELPGANVLTFGAGSRLTVL.

The chain is built from TRBV7-3 and TRBJ2-2, with D tentatively TRBD1 (6 bases). The germline gives CDR1 SGHTA, CDR2 FQGTGA. V was pared by 5 bases and J by 4 bases, with 14 bases between. This CDR3 has 15 residues. The CDR3 DNA follows: TGTGCCAGCAGCGGAAACAGGGAAGGCACCGGGGAGCTGTTTTTT. Its translation: CASSGNREGTGELFF.

This clone was seen only once. V is TRBV11-2 and J is TRBJ1-5; a possible D gene is TRBD1 (5 bases). Per germline, CDR1 SGHAT and CDR2 FQNNGV. Between the trimmed V and J ends, which lost 0 bases and 0 bases, there was a span of 6 bases. The CDR3 is 15 amino acids. The CDR3 here is CASSLEGDSNQPQHF. In DNA form, the CDR3 reads TGTGCCAGCAGCTTAGAGGGGGATAGCAATCAGCCCCAGCATTTT.

This chain uses TRBV29-1 with TRBJ2-5; tentatively, D is TRBD2 (6 bases). In germline, CDR1 is SQVTM, CDR2 ANQGSEA. CDR3 length: 15 residues. V was cut by 2 bases and J by 0 bases, with 13 bases left in between. The CDR3 is CSVEKGRHDQETQYF. DNA for the CDR3: TGCAGCGTTGAAAAGGGGAGGCACGACCAAGAGACCCAGTACTTC.

In regard to this clone: This sequence may be a read error, since a much larger clone differs from it by one base. Other DNA sequences in the sample encode the same CDR3. The chain recombines TRBV6-5 with TRBJ2-2; D may be TRBD2 (5 bases). This CDR3 comprises 14 residues. The germline V gene encodes CDR1 MNHEY and CDR2 SVGAGI. The CDR3 DNA reads TGTGCCAGTCGGCGACATACAAACACCGGGGAGCTGTTCTTT. It yields the protein CASRRHTNTGELFF.